The 15 T cell receptor beta chains presented below share a single source sample, sequenced in a study of cytomegalovirus exposure and HLA in healthy donors. Repertoires were generated with immunoSEQ multiplex PCR, while TCRdb's copy carries only in-frame clones and drops some. The sample shows some 330,000 clones, roughly 88% of them seen only once. What was sequenced was PBMCs. The receptors derive from a woman under 30 in good health and CMV-seronegative.

This clone was counted a few times. The chain uses TRBV5-5 and TRBJ1-3, with D possibly TRBD1 on 6 matching bases. Trimming left V 4 bases short and J 3 bases short, with 11 bases between. The CDR3 has 14 residues. The germline V gene has CDR1 SGHKS and CDR2 YYEKEE (reference sequence). Here the CDR3 reads CASSETGLGNTIYF. DNA for the CDR3: TGTGCCAGCAGCGAGACAGGACTTGGAAACACCATATATTTT.

Written as DNA, the CDR3 is TGTGCCACCCGACTAGCAAGCACAGATACGCAGTATTTT. This encodes CATRLASTDTQYF. The V and J genes are TRBV15 and TRBJ2-3; 7 bases match TRBD2. Trimming removed 8 bases from V and 0 bases from J; junction bases left unmatched: 2. The CDR3 consists of 13 residues. The V gene's germline CDR1 is LNHNV and CDR2 YYDKDF (reference sequence).

The V call is TRBV19, the J call TRBJ2-1; TRBD2 matches at 10 bases. V was clipped by 4 bases and J by 7 bases; unmatched bases: 16. The germline V gene encodes CDR1 LNHDA and CDR2 SQIVND (reference sequence). The CDR3 is 18 residues long. CDR3 sequence (DNA): TGTGCCAGTAGTACTCGTCCCGGGACTAGCGTGGGGATTAATGAGCAGTTCTTC. Translated, it gives CASSTRPGTSVGINEQFF.

In the case of this clone: Sequence at one end of the junction differs from germline and may be a read error. The chain uses TRBV4-2 and TRBJ2-7; 10 bases line up with TRBD1. The V gene's germline CDR1 is LGHNA and CDR2 YNFKEQ. This CDR3 comprises 16 residues. The CDR3 protein is CASSQRGQGFSHEQYF. CDR3 DNA: TGTGCCAGCAGCCAAAGGGGACAGGGGTTCTCCCACGAGCAGTACTTC.

This chain joins TRBV7-9 and TRBJ1-1, with 7 positions matching TRBD1. CDR1 and CDR2 from the germline V gene are SEHNR and FQNEAQ (reference sequence). V was pared by 4 bases and J by 5 bases, with 1 base of the junction left unmatched. The CDR3 is made up of 12 amino acids. CDR3 DNA sequence: TGTGCCAGCAGCTCGACAGGGACTGAAGCTTTCTTT. This sequence encodes CASSSTGTEAFF.

The chain recombines TRBV4-3 with TRBJ1-5, with no clear D. Germline CDR1 is LGHNA and CDR2 is YSLEER. V lost 0 bases and J lost 4, with 10 bases in between. There are 15 residues in the CDR3. The CDR3 bases are TGCGCCAGCAGCCAAGAGTCGCGGGCGAATCAGCCCCAGCATTTT. Protein product: CASSQESRANQPQHF.

J is TRBJ2-1 and V is TRBV6-6; D is possibly TRBD1 (5 bases). This CDR3 contains 15 residues. The germline V and J ends were trimmed by 2 bases and 0 bases, with 8 bases remaining between them. In germline, CDR1 is MNHNY, CDR2 SVGAGI (reference sequence). The CDR3: CASSYAGNSYNEQFF. The CDR3 bases are TGTGCCAGCAGTTACGCAGGGAACTCCTACAATGAGCAGTTCTTC.

In its sample, this clone was seen a few times. This sequence joins TRBV5-1 and TRBJ2-7, with 8 nucleotides matching TRBD2. CDR1 is SGHRS, CDR2 YFSETQ, per germline. CDR3 length equals 14 residues. Trimming removed 0 bases from V and 6 bases from J; junction bases left unmatched: 5. The CDR3 region is CASSLGREEVEQYF. CDR3 DNA sequence: TGCGCCAGCAGCTTGGGGCGGGAGGAAGTCGAGCAGTACTTC. The full variable domain, with the rest looked up from reference TRBV5-1 and TRBJ2-7, is KAGVTQTPRYLIKTRGQQVTLSCSPISGHRSVSWYQQTPGQGLQFLFEYFSETQRNKGNFPGRFSGRQFSNSRSEMNVSTLELGDSALYLCASSLGREEVEQYFGPGTRLTVT.

This clone is a singleton in its sample. The chain is built from TRBV5-1 and TRBJ2-5; 7 bases agree with TRBD2. The CDR3 extends over 18 amino acids. CDR1 SGHRS and CDR2 YFSETQ come from the germline V gene. V dropped 4 bases and J dropped 4; count of bases not matched to a gene: 19. CDR3 sequence: CASSRLGRLGGSAETQYF. The CDR3 DNA sequence: TGCGCCAGCAGCCGACTGGGGCGGTTGGGCGGGAGTGCAGAGACCCAGTACTTC. The entire variable domain, with the rest obtained from reference TRBV5-1 and TRBJ2-5, is as follows: KAGVTQTPRYLIKTRGQQVTLSCSPISGHRSVSWYQQTPGQGLQFLFEYFSETQRNKGNFPGRFSGRQFSNSRSEMNVSTLELGDSALYLCASSRLGRLGGSAETQYFGPGTRLLVL.

This clone was seen more than once but under ten times. The chain carries TRBV30 and TRBJ1-2, with 7 bases that match TRBD1. This CDR3 spans 14 amino acids. J was trimmed by 1 base and V by 2 bases; bases with no gene match: 4. Germline CDR1 GTSNPN, CDR2 SVGIG (reference sequence). The CDR3 sequence: CAWSPQGVNYGYTF. As DNA, the CDR3 is TGTGCCTGGAGTCCCCAGGGGGTTAACTATGGCTACACCTTC.

The genes are TRBV9 and TRBJ2-1; 10 nucleotides align to TRBD2. CDR3 size: 13 residues. The ends lost 7 bases at V and 7 bases at J; junction bases unmatched: 5. The germline CDR1 and CDR2 sequences are SGDLS and YYNGEE. The CDR3 region is CASQSTSGNEQFF. The DNA for the CDR3 is TGTGCCAGCCAGTCGACTAGCGGGAATGAGCAGTTCTTC.

J is TRBJ2-5 and V is TRBV4-3; the D is unclear. CDR1 LGHNA and CDR2 YSLEER come from the germline V gene. The V end lost 0 bases, the J end lost 1 base, and 9 bases lay between the germline ends. The CDR3 is 15 residues long. The CDR3 is CASSQDSSVQETQYF. The CDR3 bases are TGCGCCAGCAGCCAAGATTCGTCCGTCCAAGAGACCCAGTACTTC.

V is TRBV19 and J is TRBJ1-5, with D perhaps matching TRBD1 (6 bases). Germline V gene data show CDR1 as LNHDA and CDR2 as SQIVND (reference sequence). Trimming left V 5 bases short and J 9 bases short, with 20 bases between. The CDR3 consists of 15 residues. CDR3 sequence reads: CASSRTLDSLGPQHF. DNA for the CDR3: TGTGCCAGTAGTCGAACACTGGACAGCCTAGGGCCCCAGCATTTT.

The CDR3 loop is CATARQANTEAFF. CDR3 DNA sequence: TGTGCCACGGCTCGACAGGCTAACACTGAAGCTTTCTTT. The V gene is TRBV2, the J gene TRBJ1-1; D is perhaps TRBD1 (6 bases). Germline CDR1 SNHLY, CDR2 FYNNEI. Trimming took off 10 bases at V and 2 bases at J, with 14 bases between the two ends. The CDR3 loop spans 13 amino acids.

The genes are TRBV7-2 and TRBJ1-3, with D hard to call. From germline, CDR1 is SGHTA and CDR2 FQGNSA. CDR3 length: 15 residues. V lost 5 bases and J 0 bases, leaving 11 bases between the germline ends. The CDR3 sequence is CASSPYIASGNTIYF. The CDR3 nucleotides are TGTGCCAGCAGCCCCTATATCGCCTCTGGAAACACCATATATTTT.